This record covers a single T cell receptor beta chain. Its antigen is not known. The data are from a study of T-cell memory formation after mild COVID-19. About the research overall: The TCR clusters were mostly specific to one donor. Study observations and caveats: Prior to infection, memory already included some responding clones, suggesting cross-reactive memory joined. Mainly CM and EM harbored the contracting CD4+ clones; mainly EMRA harbored the CD8+ ones.

UMIs and sample barcodes were carried by the TCR alpha and TCR beta cDNA libraries that 5'RACE produced using constant-segment primers. TCRdb ran MiXCR on the 5' RACE reads and lists one entry per CDR3 protein. In the table there are around 320,000 distinct CDR3 sequences, about 13% of which are singletons. V lost 1 base and J lost 0, with 10 bases in between. The V gene's germline CDR1 is SGHVS and CDR2 FNYEAQ. The CDR3 runs to 15 residues. The chain links TRBV7-6 to TRBJ2-7; unclear D gene. This clonotype originated in a man younger than 30 who had mild COVID-19 (a few samples of this study predate the infection). Cell type and time point are not known. Input material: PBMCs or a T cell subset sorted from them (not recorded which). CDR3 amino acids: CASSLDPGTSYEQYF. CDR3 nucleotides: TGTGCCAGCAGCTTAGACCCCGGCACCTCCTACGAGCAGTACTTC. Full variable domain (outside the CDR3, taken from reference TRBV7-6 and TRBJ2-7): GAGVSQSPRYKVTKRGQDVALRCDPISGHVSLYWYRQALGQGPEFLTYFNYEAQQDKSGLPNDRFSAERPEGSISTLTIQRTEQRDSAMYRCASSLDPGTSYEQYFGPGTRLTVT.